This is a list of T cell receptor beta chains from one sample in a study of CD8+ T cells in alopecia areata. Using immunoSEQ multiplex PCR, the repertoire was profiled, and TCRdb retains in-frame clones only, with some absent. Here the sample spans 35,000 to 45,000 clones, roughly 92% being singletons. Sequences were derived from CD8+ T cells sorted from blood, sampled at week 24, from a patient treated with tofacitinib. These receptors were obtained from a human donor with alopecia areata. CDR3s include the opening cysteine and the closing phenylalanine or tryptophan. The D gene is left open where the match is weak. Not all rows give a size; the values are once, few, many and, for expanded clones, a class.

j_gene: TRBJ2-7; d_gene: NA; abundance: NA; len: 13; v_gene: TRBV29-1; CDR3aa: CSVGKDTSYEQYF; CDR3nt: TGCAGCGTCGGTAAGGACACCTCCTACGAGCAGTACTTC
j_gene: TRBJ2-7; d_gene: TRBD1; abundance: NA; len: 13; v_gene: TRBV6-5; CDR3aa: CASSPRDSYEQYF; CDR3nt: TGTGCCAGCAGTCCCCGGGACAGCTACGAGCAGTACTTC
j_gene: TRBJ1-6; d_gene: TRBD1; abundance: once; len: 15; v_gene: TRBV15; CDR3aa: CATSEDRGRGSPLHF; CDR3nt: TGTGCCACCAGCGAAGACAGGGGGCGCGGATCACCCCTCCACTTT
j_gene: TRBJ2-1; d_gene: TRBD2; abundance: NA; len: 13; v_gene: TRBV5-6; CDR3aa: CASSSTSIYEQFF; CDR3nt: TGTGCCAGCAGCTCGACTAGCATCTATGAGCAGTTCTTC
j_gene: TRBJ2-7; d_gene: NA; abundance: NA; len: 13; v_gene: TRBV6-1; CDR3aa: CASSDQIFHEQYF; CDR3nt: TGTGCCAGCAGTGACCAGATCTTCCACGAGCAGTACTTC
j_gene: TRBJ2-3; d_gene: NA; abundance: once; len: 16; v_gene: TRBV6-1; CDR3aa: CASSDQEGQPTDTQYF; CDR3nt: TGTGCCAGCAGTGATCAGGAAGGGCAGCCCACAGATACGCAGTATTTT
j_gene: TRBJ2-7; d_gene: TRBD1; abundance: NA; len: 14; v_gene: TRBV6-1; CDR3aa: CASSGRDRQDEQYF; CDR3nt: TGTGCCAGCAGTGGACGGGACAGGCAAGACGAGCAGTACTTC
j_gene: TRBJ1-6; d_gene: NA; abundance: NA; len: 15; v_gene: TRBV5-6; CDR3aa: CASSLNGAGGSPLHF; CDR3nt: TGTGCCAGCAGCTTGAACGGGGCGGGAGGCTCACCCCTCCACTTT
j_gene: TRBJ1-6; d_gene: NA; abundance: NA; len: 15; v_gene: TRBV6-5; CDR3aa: CASSYSRQGLAPLHF; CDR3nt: TGTGCCAGCAGTTACTCCCGGCAAGGGTTGGCACCCCTCCACTTT
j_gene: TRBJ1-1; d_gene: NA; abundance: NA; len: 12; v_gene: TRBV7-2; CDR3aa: CASSLTGTEAFF; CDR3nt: TGTGCCAGCAGCTTGACCGGAACTGAAGCTTTCTTT
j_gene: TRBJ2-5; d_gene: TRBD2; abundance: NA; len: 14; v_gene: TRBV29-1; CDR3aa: CSVEVAGYQETQYF; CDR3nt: TGCAGCGTTGAGGTAGCGGGGTACCAAGAGACCCAGTACTTC
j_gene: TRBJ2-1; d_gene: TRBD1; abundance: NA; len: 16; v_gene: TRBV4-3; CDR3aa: CASSQLRQGPYNEQFF; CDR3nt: TGCGCCAGCAGCCAGCTAAGACAGGGTCCCTACAATGAGCAGTTCTTC
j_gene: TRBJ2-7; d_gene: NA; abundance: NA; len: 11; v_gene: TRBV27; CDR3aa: CASSSTYEQYF; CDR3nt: TGTGCCAGCAGCTCAACCTACGAGCAGTACTTC
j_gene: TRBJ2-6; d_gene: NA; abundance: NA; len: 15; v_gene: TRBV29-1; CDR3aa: CSVETGSTGANVLTF; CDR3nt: TGCAGCGTTGAGACCGGCAGCACGGGGGCCAACGTCCTGACTTTC
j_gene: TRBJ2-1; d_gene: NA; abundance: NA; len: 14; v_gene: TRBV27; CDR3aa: CASSLRSSYNEQFF; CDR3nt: TGTGCCAGCAGTTTACGGTCGTCCTACAATGAGCAGTTCTTC
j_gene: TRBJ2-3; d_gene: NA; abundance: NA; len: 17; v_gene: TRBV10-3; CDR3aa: CAISESETGGLRNTQYF; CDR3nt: TGTGCCATCAGTGAGTCGGAGACGGGGGGCCTTCGAAATACGCAGTATTTT
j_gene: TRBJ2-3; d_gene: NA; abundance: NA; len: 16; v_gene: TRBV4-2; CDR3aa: CASSQQEGGGTDTQYF; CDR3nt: TGTGCCAGCAGCCAACAGGAGGGCGGCGGCACAGATACGCAGTATTTT
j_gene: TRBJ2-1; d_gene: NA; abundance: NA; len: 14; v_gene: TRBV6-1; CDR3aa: CATTRVGDYNEQFF; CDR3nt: TGTGCCACCACTAGGGTAGGGGACTACAATGAGCAGTTCTTC
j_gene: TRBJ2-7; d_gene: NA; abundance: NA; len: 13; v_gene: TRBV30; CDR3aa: CAWAVGSSYEQYF; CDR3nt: TGTGCCTGGGCGGTGGGTTCCTCCTACGAGCAGTACTTC
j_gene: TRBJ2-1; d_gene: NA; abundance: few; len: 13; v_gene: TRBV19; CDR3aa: CASNSPNYNEQFF; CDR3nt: TGTGCCAGTAACAGCCCAAACTACAATGAGCAGTTCTTC
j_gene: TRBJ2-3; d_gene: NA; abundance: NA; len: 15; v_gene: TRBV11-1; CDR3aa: CASAGPGGSTDTQYF; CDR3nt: TGTGCCAGCGCTGGACCAGGAGGTAGCACAGATACGCAGTATTTT
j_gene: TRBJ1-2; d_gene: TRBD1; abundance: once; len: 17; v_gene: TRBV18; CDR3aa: CASSPPSVRDRVYGYTF; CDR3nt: TGTGCCAGCTCACCACCCTCTGTCCGCGACAGGGTTTATGGCTACACCTTC
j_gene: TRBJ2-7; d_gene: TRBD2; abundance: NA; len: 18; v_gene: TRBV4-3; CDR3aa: CASSQGGVRDSSSYEQYF; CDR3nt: TGCGCCAGCAGCCAGGGGGGGGTCCGGGACTCATCAAGCTACGAGCAGTACTTC
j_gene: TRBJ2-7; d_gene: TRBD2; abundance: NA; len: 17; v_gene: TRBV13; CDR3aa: CASSDGGGLSSSYEQYF; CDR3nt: TGTGCCAGCAGCGATGGGGGGGGATTATCCTCCTCCTACGAGCAGTACTTC
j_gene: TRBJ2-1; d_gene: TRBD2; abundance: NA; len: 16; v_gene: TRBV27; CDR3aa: CASSDLAGGPNNEQFF; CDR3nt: TGTGCCAGCAGCGACCTAGCGGGGGGCCCGAACAATGAGCAGTTCTTC
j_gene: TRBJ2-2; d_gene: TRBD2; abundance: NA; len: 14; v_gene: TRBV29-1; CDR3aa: CSVPRSGATGELFF; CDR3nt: TGCAGCGTTCCCAGGAGCGGGGCAACCGGGGAGCTGTTTTTT
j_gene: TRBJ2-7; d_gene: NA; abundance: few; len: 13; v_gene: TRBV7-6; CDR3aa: CASSWAGSGEQYF; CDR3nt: TGTGCCAGCAGCTGGGCAGGGTCAGGCGAGCAGTACTTC
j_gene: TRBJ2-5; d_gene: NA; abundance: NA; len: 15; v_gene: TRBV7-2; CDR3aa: CASSFPSWSEETQYF; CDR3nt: TGTGCCAGCAGCTTCCCCTCCTGGTCGGAAGAGACCCAGTACTTC
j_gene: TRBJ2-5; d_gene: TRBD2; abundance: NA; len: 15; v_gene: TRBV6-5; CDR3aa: CASRLLAGAIETQYF; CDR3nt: TGTGCCAGCAGACTACTAGCGGGGGCTATAGAGACCCAGTACTTC
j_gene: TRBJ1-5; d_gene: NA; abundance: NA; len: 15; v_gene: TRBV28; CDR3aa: CATKSQGKSNQPQHF; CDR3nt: TGTGCCACAAAGTCGCAGGGCAAGAGCAATCAGCCCCAGCATTTT
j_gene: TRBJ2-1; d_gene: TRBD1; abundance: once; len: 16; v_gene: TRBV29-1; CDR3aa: CSVEEDDRGSYNEQFF; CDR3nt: TGCAGCGTTGAAGAGGACGACAGGGGGTCCTACAATGAGCAGTTCTTC
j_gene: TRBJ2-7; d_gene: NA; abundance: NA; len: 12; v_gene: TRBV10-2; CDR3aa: CASSESRYEQYF; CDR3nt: TGCGCCAGCAGTGAGTCGAGGTACGAGCAGTACTTC
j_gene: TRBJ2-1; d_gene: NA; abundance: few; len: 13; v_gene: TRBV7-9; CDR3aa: CASSLGTNNEQFF; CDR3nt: TGCGCCAGCAGCTTGGGAACCAACAATGAGCAGTTCTTC
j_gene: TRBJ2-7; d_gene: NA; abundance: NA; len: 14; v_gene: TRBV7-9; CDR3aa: CASSLVGGPLEQYF; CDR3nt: TGTGCCAGCAGCTTAGTTGGGGGGCCCCTCGAGCAGTACTTC
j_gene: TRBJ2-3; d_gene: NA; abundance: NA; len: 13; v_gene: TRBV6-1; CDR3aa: CASSETETDTQYF; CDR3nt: TGTGCCAGCAGTGAGACTGAAACAGATACGCAGTATTTT
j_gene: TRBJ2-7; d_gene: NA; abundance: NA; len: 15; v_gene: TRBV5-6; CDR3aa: CASSLEGGFAYEQYF; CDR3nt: TGTGCCAGCAGCTTGGAGGGCGGGTTCGCCTACGAGCAGTACTTC
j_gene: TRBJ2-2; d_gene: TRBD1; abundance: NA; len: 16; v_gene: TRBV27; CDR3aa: CASSPYRDRNTGELFF; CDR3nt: TGTGCCAGCAGCCCGTACCGGGACAGAAACACCGGGGAGCTGTTTTTT
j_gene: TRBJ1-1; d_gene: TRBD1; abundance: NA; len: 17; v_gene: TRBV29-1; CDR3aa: CSVGEKRDSSLNTEAFF; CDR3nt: TGCAGCGTTGGAGAAAAGCGGGACAGTTCCTTGAACACTGAAGCTTTCTTT
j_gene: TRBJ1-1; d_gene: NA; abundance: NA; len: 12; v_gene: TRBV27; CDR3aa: CASRGAAVEAFF; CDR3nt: TGTGCCAGCAGGGGGGCAGCGGTTGAAGCTTTCTTT
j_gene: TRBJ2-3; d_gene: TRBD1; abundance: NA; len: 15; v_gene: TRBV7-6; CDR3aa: CASSLADRGPDTQYF; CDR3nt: TGTGCCAGCAGCTTGGCGGACAGGGGCCCAGATACGCAGTATTTT
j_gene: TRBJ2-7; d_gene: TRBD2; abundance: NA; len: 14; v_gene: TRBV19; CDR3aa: CASSPSGIHYEQYF; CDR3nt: TGTGCCAGTAGCCCTAGCGGGATCCACTACGAGCAGTACTTC
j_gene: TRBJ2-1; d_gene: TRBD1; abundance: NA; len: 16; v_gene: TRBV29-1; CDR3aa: CSVGGTVPLPYNEQFF; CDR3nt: TGCAGCGTTGGTGGGACAGTCCCGCTCCCCTACAATGAGCAGTTCTTC
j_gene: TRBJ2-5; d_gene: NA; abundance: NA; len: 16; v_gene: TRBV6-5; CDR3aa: CASSYGTDPKRETQYF; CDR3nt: TGTGCCAGCAGTTATGGGACCGACCCCAAGAGAGAGACCCAGTACTTC
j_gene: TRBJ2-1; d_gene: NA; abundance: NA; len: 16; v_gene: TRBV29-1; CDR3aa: CSALQGLFSSYNEQFF; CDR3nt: TGCAGCGCCCTACAGGGTCTTTTCAGCTCCTACAATGAGCAGTTCTTC
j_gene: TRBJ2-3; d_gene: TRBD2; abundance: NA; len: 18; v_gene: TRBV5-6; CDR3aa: CASSLDGDQRGNTDTQYF; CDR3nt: TGTGCCAGCAGCTTGGATGGGGATCAGCGGGGCAACACAGATACGCAGTATTTT
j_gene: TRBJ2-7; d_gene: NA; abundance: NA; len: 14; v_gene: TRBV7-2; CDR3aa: CASSAGVAPYEQYF; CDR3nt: TGTGCCAGCAGCGCCGGGGTGGCCCCCTACGAGCAGTACTTC
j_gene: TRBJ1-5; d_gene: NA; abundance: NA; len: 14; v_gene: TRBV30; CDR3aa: CAWTGRLSNQPQHF; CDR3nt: TGTGCCTGGACGGGGCGGCTTAGCAATCAGCCCCAGCATTTT
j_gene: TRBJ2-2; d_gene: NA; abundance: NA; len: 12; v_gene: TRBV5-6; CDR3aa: CASFQGTGELFF; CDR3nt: TGTGCCAGCTTCCAGGGCACCGGGGAGCTGTTTTTT
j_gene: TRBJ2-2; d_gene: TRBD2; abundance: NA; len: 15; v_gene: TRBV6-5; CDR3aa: CASSYTSENTGELFF; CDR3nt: TGTGCCAGCAGTTACACTAGCGAGAACACCGGGGAGCTGTTTTTT
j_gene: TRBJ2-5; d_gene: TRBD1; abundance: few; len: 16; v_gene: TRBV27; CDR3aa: CASSSGTAMYQETQYF; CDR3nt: TGTGCCAGCAGTTCCGGGACAGCCATGTACCAAGAGACCCAGTACTTC
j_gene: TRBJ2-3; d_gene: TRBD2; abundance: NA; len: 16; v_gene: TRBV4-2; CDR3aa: CASSQVAGGGTDTQYF; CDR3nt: TGTGCCAGCAGCCAAGTGGCGGGGGGTGGCACAGATACGCAGTATTTT
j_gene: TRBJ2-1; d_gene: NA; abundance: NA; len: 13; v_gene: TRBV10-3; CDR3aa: CAIRDLMHNEQFF; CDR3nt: TGTGCCATCAGGGACTTAATGCACAATGAGCAGTTCTTC
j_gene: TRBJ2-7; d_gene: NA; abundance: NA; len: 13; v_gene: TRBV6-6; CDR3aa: CASSYLGAHEQYF; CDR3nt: TGTGCCAGCAGTTACTTGGGGGCTCACGAGCAGTACTTC
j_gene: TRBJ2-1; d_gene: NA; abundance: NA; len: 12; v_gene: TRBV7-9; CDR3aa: CASSSGYNEQFF; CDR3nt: TGTGCCAGCAGCTCCGGTTACAATGAGCAGTTCTTC
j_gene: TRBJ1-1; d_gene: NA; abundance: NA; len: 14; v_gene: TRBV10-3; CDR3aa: CAISESAGDTEAFF; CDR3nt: TGTGCCATCAGTGAGTCAGCGGGGGACACTGAAGCTTTCTTT